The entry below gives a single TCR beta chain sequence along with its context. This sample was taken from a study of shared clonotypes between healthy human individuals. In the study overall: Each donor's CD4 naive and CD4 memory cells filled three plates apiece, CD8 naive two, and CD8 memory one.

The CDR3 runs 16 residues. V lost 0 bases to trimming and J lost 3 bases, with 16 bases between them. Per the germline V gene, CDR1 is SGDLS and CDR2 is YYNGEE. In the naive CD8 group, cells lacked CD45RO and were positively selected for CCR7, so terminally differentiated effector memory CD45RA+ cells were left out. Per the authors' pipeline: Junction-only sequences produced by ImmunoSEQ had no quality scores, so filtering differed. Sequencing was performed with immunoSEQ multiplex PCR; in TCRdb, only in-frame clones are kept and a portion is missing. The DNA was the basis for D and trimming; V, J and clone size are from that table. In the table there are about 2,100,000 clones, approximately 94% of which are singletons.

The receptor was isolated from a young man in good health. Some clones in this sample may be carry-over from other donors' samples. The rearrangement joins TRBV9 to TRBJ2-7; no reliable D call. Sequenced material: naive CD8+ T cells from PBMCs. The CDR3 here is CASSVATSAPRYEQYF. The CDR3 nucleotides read TGTGCCAGCAGCGTAGCTACGAGCGCCCCCCGCTACGAGCAGTACTTC.